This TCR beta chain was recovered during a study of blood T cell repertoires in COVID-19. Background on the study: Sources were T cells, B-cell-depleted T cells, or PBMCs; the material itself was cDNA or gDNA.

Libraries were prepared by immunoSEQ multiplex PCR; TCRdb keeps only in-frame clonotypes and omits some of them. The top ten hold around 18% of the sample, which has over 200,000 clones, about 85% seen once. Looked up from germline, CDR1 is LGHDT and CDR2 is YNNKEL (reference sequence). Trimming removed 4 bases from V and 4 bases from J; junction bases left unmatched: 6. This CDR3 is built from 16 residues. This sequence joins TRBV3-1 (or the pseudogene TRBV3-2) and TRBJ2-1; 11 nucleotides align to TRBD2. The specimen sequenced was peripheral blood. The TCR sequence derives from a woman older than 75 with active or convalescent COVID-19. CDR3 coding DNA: TGTGCCAGCAGCCCTCTAGCGGGAGGAGAGTACAATGAGCAGTTCTTC. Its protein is CASSPLAGGEYNEQFF.